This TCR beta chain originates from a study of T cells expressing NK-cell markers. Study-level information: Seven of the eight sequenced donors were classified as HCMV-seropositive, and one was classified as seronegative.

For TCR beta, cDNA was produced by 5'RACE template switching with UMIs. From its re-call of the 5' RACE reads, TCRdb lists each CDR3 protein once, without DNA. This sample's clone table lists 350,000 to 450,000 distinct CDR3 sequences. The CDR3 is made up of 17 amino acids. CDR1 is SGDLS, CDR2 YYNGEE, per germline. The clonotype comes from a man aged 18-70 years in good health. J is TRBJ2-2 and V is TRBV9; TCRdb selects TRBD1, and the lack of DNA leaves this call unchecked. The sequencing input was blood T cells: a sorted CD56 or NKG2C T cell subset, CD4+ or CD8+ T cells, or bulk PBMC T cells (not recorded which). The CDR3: CASSVALSQGRSGELFF.